This TCR beta chain was captured by sequencing in a study of T cells in Graves' hyperthyroidism and ophthalmopathy. Study results and caveats: With a median lead of around 6.7 months before onset, the model predicted ophthalmopathy. In simple terms, a model built on 13 V-J features told ophthalmopathy apart from stable hyperthyroidism.

With 0 bases removed from V and 4 bases from J, the gap between germline ends came to 7 bases. Germline V lookup: CDR1 LGHNA, CDR2 YSLEER. The CDR3 covers 14 residues. Regions amplified from RNA transcripts were the TCR beta CDR3 regions. Primed by the HTBI set, a first-round RT-PCR was run on the TCR CDR3. One entry per CDR3 protein results from TCRdb running MiXCR on the multiplex PCR reads. The sample lists around 540,000 distinct CDR3 sequences, roughly a sixth seen once, with around 28% in the top ten. Enrolled ophthalmopathy patients presented with a Clinical Activity Score of at least 3, a NOSPECS grade of at least 4, and disease duration under 3 months. Pregnant or lactating patients were excluded, as were those with uncontrolled infection or other autoimmune disease. Concerning this clonotype itself: Its antigen is currently unknown.

V is TRBV4-3 and J is TRBJ2-1; no reliable D call. Input material: blood. This TCR came from a woman aged 30 to 39 with Graves' ophthalmopathy. The CDR3 loop is CASSQDQSYNEQFF. CDR3 sequence (DNA): TGCGCCAGCAGCCAAGACCAGTCTTACAATGAGCAGTTCTTC.